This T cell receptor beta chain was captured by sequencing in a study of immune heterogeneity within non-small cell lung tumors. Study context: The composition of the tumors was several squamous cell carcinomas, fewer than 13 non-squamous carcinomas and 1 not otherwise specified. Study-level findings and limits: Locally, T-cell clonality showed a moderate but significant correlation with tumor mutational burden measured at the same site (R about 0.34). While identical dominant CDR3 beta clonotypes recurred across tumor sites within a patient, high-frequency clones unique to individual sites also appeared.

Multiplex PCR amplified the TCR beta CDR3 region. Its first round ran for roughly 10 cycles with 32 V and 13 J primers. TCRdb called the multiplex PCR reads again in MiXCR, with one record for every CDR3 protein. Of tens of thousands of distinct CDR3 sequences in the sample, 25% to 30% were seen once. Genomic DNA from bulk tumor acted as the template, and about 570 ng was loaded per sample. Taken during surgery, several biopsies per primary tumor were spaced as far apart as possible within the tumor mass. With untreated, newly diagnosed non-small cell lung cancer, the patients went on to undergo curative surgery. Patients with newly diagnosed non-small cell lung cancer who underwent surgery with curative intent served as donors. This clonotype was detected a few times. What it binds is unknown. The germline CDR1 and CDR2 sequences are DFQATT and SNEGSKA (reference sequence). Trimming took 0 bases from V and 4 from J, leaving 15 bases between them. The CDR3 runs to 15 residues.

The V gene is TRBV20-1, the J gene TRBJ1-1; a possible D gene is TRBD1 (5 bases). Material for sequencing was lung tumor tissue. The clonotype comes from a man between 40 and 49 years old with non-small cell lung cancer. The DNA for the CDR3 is TGCAGTGCTAGAGATGGGCCCGGGGCGAGCACTGAAGCTTTCTTT. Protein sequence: CSARDGPGASTEAFF.